The 11 T cell receptor beta chains below all came from one sample that was sequenced in a study of shared T cell receptors in the human thymus. Using immunoSEQ multiplex PCR, the repertoire was profiled, and TCRdb retains in-frame clones only, with some absent. This table has some 700,000 clones, roughly 90% appearing once. The data also belong to a second study, concerning human thymus T cells.

Material for sequencing was thymocytes. The receptors were gathered from a boy in the first two years of life with a congenital heart defect.

The chain couples TRBV5-1 to TRBJ1-1, with D possibly matching TRBD1 (6 bases). Trimming removed 4 bases from V and 3 bases from J, with 16 bases in between. The CDR3 has 15 amino acids. Germline CDR1 and CDR2: SGHRS and YFSETQ. CDR3 bases: TGCGCCAGCAGCCCCCCGGGATCAGGGGACACTGAAGCTTTCTTT. This codes for CASSPPGSGDTEAFF.

J is TRBJ2-7 and V is TRBV7-2; 11 bases fit TRBD2. Germline-derived CDR1 and CDR2 are SGHTA and FQGNSA. Trimming cost V 6 bases and J 4 bases; bases outside gene matches: 8. There are 15 residues in the CDR3. As DNA, the CDR3 is TGTGCCAGCAGTTTTCCTAGCGGGAGGAGTTACGAGCAGTACTTC. The encoded protein is CASSFPSGRSYEQYF.

This chain uses TRBV9 with TRBJ2-7, with 9 bases that match TRBD2. The CDR3 spans 13 residues. Germline assignment: CDR1 SGDLS and CDR2 YYNGEE. The V gene end was trimmed by 0 bases and the J gene end by 7 bases; junction bases not matched to a gene: 2. CDR3 DNA sequence: TGTGCCAGCAGCGTAGGCGGGAGGGGTGAGCAGTACTTC. Translation: CASSVGGRGEQYF.

The rearrangement links TRBV4-2 to TRBJ1-2; 8 bases map to TRBD1. The germline gives CDR1 LGHNA, CDR2 YNFKEQ. V shed 4 bases, J shed 6 bases, and the junction held 7 bases outside the gene matches. The CDR3 contains 14 residues. DNA for the CDR3: TGTGCCAGCAGCCCGACAGGGGTTTCAAATGGCTACACCTTC. Protein sequence: CASSPTGVSNGYTF.

The V call is TRBV12-5, the J call TRBJ1-1; TRBD1 matches at 12 bases. Germline loops: CDR1 LGHNT, CDR2 FRNRAP. V trimming: 2 bases; J trimming: 1 base; junction bases outside the gene matches: 11. The CDR3 loop spans 19 amino acids. CDR3 sequence (DNA): TGTGCTAGTGGTTTGCACTTCCGGGACAGGGGGCAGCAGAACACTGAAGCTTTCTTT. Encoded protein: CASGLHFRDRGQQNTEAFF.

Only a few counts were recorded for this clone. This chain links TRBV30 with TRBJ2-3; 10 bases agree with TRBD2. This CDR3 is built from 18 residues. CDR1 is GTSNPN and CDR2 is SVGIG in the germline V gene (reference sequence). Unmatched junction bases numbered 12, after V lost 3 bases and J lost 0 bases. CDR3 sequence reads: CAWRAGGIAGASTDTQYF. In DNA, the CDR3 is TGTGCCTGGAGAGCGGGGGGGATAGCGGGAGCAAGCACAGATACGCAGTATTTT. The full variable domain, its missing parts supplied by reference TRBV30 and TRBJ2-3, is SQTIHQWPATLVQPVGSPLSLECTVEGTSNPNLYWYRQAAGRGLQLLFYSVGIGQISSEVPQNLSASRPQDRQFILSSKKLLLSDSGFYLCAWRAGGIAGASTDTQYFGPGTRLTVL.

A note on this clone: Other DNA sequences from this sample encode an identical CDR3 as well. The chain is built from TRBV4-3 and TRBJ2-7; D is ambiguous. This CDR3 is 14 amino acids long. Trimming took off 0 bases at V and 0 bases at J, with 6 bases between the two ends. Per germline, CDR1 LGHNA and CDR2 YSLEER. Written as DNA, the CDR3 is TGCGCCAGCAGCCAAGATACAAGCTCCTACGAGCAGTACTTC. Residues: CASSQDTSSYEQYF.

The CDR3 DNA is TGTGCCAGCAGTTCGGACAGGGGGCAATCGGGAAACACCATATATTTT. As protein: CASSSDRGQSGNTIYF. J is TRBJ1-3 and V is TRBV5-6, with 11 bases that match TRBD1. J was trimmed by 4 bases and V by 5 bases; bases with no gene match: 8. This CDR3 spans 16 amino acids. The germline V gene has CDR1 SGHDT and CDR2 YYEEEE.

The J gene is TRBJ2-7, the V gene TRBV19; no definite D call. This CDR3 region has 15 residues. V was shortened by 6 bases and J by 3 bases, with 18 bases between the two germline ends. From germline, CDR1 is LNHDA and CDR2 SQIVND (reference sequence). The CDR3 loop reads CASRTSLNGDYEQYF. CDR3 nucleotide sequence: TGTGCCAGTAGGACATCCTTAAACGGCGACTACGAGCAGTACTTC.

V and J are TRBV18 and TRBJ2-4, with TRBD2 identical over 9 bases. This CDR3 region has 22 residues. The J segment lost 0 bases and the V segment lost 6 bases, leaving 24 bases of the junction unmatched. Germline V gives CDR1 KGHSH, CDR2 LQKENI. The CDR3 spells CASSPGMVAGVPNSGAKNIQYF. CDR3 sequence (DNA): TGTGCCAGCTCCCCGGGGATGGTAGCGGGAGTACCCAATTCCGGAGCCAAAAACATTCAGTACTTC. Combining the CDR3 with reference TRBV18 and TRBJ2-4 gives the whole variable domain NAGVMQNPRHLVRRRGQEARLRCSPMKGHSHVYWYRQLPEEGLKFMVYLQKENIIDESGMPKERFSAEFPKEGPSILRIQQVVRGDSAAYFCASSPGMVAGVPNSGAKNIQYFGAGTRLSVL.

The CDR3 coding sequence is TGTGCCAGCAGCTTAAGGACTAGCGGGGGGATTCCCTCCTACGAGCAGTACTTC. Protein sequence: CASSLRTSGGIPSYEQYF. This chain links TRBV11-2 with TRBJ2-7; 14 nucleotides line up with TRBD2. The J segment lost 0 bases and the V segment lost 2 bases, leaving 6 bases of the junction unmatched. The germline CDR1 and CDR2 sequences are SGHAT and FQNNGV. This CDR3 contains 18 residues.